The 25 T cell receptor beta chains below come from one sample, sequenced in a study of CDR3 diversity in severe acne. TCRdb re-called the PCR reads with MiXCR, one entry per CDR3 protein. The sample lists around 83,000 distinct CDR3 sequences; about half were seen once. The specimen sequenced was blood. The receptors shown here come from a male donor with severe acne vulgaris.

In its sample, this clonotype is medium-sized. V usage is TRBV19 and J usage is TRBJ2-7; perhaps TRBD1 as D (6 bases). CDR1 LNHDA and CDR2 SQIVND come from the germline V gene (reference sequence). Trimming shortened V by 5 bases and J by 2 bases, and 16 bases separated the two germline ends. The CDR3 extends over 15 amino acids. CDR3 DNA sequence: TGTGCCAGTAGTGCCCCGGGGACAACCCCCTACGAGCAGTACTTC. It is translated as CASSAPGTTPYEQYF.

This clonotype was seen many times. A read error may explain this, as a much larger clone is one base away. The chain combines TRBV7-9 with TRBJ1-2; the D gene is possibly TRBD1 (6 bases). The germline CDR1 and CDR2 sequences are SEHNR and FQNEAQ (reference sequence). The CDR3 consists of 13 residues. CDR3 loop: CASSKQGNYGHTF. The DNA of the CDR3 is TGTGCCAGCAGCAAGCAGGGGAACTATGGCCACACCTTC.

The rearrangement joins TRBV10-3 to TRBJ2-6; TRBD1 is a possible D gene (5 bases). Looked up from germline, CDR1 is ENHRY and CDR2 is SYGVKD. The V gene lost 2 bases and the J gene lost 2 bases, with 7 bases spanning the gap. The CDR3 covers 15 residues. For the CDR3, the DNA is TGTGCCATCAGTGAGAGGACACCTGGGGCCAACGTCCTGACTTTC. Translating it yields CAISERTPGANVLTF.

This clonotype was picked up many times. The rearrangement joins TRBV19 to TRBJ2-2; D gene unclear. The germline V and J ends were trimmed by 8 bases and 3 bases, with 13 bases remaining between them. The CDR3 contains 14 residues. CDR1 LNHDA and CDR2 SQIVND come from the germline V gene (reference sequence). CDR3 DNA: TGTGCCAGTTCCCGCCTCTTACACACCGGGGAGCTGTTTTTT. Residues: CASSRLLHTGELFF.

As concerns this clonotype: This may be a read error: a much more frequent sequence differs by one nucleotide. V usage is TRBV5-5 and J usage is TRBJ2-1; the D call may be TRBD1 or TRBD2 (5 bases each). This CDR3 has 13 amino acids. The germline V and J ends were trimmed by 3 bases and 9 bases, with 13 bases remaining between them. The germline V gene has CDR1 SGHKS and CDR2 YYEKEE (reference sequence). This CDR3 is CASSWGLNSEQFF. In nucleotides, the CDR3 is TGTGCCAGCAGCTGGGGGTTGAACAGTGAGCAGTTCTTC. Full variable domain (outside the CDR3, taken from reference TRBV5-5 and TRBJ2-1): DAGVTQSPTHLIKTRGQQVTLRCSPISGHKSVSWYQQVLGQGPQFIFQYYEKEERGRGNFPDRFSARQFPNYSSELNVNALLLGDSALYLCASSWGLNSEQFFGPGTRLTVL.

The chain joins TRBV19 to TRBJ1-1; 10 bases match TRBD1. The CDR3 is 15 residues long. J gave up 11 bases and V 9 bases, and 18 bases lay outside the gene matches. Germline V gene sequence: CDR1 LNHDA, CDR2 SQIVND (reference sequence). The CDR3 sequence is CASSSYRDRGSWAFF. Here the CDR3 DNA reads TGTGCCAGCAGCTCATATAGGGACAGGGGATCGTGGGCTTTCTTT.

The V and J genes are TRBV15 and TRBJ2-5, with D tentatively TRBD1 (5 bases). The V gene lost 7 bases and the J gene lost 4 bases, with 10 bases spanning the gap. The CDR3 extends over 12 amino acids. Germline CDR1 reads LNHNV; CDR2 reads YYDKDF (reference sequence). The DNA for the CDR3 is TGTGCCACCAAAAGGGGCACAGAGACCCAGTACTTC. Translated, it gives CATKRGTETQYF.

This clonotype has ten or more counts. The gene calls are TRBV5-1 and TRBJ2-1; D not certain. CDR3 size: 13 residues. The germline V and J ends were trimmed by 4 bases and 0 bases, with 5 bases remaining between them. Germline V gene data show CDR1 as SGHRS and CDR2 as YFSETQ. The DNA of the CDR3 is TGCGCCAGCAGCGCGAGCTCCTACAATGAGCAGTTCTTC. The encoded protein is CASSASSYNEQFF.

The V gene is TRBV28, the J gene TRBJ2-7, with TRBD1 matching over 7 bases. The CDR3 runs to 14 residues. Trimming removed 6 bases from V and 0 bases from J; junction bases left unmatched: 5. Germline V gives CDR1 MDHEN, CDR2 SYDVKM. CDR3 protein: CASSSTGFSYEQYF. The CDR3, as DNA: TGTGCCAGCAGCTCGACAGGGTTCTCCTACGAGCAGTACTTC.

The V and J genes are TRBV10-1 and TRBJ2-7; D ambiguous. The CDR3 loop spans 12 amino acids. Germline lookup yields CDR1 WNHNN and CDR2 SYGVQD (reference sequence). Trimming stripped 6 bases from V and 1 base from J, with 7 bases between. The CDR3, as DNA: TGCGCCAGCAGCGCCTCTTCCTACGAGCAGTACTTC. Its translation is CASSASSYEQYF.

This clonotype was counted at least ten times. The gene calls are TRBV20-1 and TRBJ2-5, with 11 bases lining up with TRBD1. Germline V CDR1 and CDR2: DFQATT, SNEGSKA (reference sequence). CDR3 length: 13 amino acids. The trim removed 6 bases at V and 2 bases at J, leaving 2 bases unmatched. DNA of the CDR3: TGCAGTGCCGGGGACAGGGGGCAAGAGACCCAGTACTTC. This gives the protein CSAGDRGQETQYF.

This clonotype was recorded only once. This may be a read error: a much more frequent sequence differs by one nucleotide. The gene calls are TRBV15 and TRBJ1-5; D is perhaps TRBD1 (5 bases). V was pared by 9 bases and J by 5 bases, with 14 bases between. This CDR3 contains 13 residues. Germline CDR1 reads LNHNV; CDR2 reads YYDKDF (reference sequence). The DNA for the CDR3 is TGTGCCACGCAACGGGGCAGCGATCAGCCCCAGCATTTT. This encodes CATQRGSDQPQHF.

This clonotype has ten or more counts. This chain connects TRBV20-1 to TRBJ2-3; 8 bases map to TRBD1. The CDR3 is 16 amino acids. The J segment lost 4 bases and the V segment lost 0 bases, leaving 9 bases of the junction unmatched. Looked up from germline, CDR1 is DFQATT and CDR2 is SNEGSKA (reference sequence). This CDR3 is CSARDGDRGDADTQYF. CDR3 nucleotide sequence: TGCAGTGCTAGAGATGGCGACAGGGGTGATGCAGATACGCAGTATTTT.

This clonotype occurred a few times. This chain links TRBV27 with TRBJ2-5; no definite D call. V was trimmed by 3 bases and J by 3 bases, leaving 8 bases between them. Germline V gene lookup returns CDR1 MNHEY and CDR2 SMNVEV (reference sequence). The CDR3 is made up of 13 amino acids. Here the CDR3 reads CASSFRPEETQYF. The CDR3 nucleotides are TGTGCCAGCAGTTTTCGGCCGGAAGAGACCCAGTACTTC.

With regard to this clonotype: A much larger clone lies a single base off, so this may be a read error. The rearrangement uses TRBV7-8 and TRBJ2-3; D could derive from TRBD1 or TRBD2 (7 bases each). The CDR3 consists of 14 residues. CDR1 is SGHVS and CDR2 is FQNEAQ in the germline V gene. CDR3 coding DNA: TGTGCCAGCGGCTTGACAGGGACTACAGGTACGCAGTATTTT. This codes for CASGLTGTTGTQYF. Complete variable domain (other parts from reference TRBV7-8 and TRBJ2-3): GAGVSQSPRYKVAKRGQDVALRCDPISGHVSLFWYQQALGQGPEFLTYFQNEAQLDKSGLPSDRFFAERPEGSVSTLKIQRTQQEDSAVYLCASGLTGTTGTQYFGPGTRLTVL.

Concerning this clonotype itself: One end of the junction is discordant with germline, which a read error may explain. The CDR3 bases are TGTGCTAGCAGCCGCGAGGGGCCGAACACCGGGGAGCTGTTTTTT. It is translated as CASSREGPNTGELFF. The chain has TRBV7-7 and TRBJ2-2; D possibly matches TRBD1 or TRBD2 (5 bases each). CDR3 size: 15 residues. Germline values: CDR1 SSHAT, CDR2 FNYEAQ (reference sequence).

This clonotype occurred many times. DNA for the CDR3: TGTGCCAGCAGTTCCTCGACAGGGGAACACCAAGAGACCCAGTACTTC. Translated, it gives CASSSSTGEHQETQYF. The rearrangement uses TRBV7-9 and TRBJ2-5; TRBD1 agrees at 8 bases. The germline gives CDR1 SEHNR, CDR2 FQNEAQ (reference sequence). With 6 bases clipped from V and 0 bases from J, the junction kept 9 bases outside the gene matches. The CDR3 runs 16 residues.

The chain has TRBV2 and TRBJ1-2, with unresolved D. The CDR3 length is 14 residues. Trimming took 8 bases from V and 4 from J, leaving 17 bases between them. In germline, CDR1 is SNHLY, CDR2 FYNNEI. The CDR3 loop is CASFRGKPTYGYTF. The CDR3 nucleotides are TGTGCCAGCTTTCGGGGAAAGCCGACCTATGGCTACACCTTC.

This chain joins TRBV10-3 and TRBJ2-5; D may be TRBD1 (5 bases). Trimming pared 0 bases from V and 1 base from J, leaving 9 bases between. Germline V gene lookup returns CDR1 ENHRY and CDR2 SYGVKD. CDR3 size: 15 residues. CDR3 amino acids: CAISESKGPQETQYF. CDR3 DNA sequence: TGTGCCATCAGTGAGTCGAAGGGGCCCCAAGAGACCCAGTACTTC.

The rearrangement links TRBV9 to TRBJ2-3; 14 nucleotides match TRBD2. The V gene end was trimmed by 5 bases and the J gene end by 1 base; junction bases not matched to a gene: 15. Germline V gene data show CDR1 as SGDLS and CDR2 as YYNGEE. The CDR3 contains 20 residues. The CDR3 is CASSSNPGLAGDLGTDTQYF. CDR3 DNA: TGTGCCAGCAGTTCTAATCCGGGACTAGCGGGGGATCTAGGCACAGATACGCAGTATTTT.

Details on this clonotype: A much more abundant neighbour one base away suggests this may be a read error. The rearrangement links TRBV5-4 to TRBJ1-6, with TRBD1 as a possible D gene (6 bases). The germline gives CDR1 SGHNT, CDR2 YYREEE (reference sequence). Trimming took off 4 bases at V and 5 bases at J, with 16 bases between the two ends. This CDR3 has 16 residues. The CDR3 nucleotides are TGTGCCAGCAGCCCAGGGGCGGGACTGAATAATTCACCCCTCCACTTT. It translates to CASSPGAGLNNSPLHF.

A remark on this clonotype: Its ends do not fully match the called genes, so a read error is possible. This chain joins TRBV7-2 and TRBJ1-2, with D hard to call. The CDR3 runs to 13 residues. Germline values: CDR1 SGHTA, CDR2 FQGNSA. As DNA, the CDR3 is TGCGCCAGCAGCCAATCTTCGTTGGACGGCTACACCTTC. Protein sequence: CASSQSSLDGYTF. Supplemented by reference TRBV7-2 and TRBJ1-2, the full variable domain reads GAGVSQSPSNKVTEKGKDVELRCDPISGHTALYWYRQSLGQGLEFLIYFQGNSAPDKSGLPSDRFSAERTGGSVSTLTIQRTQQEDSAVYLCASSQSSLDGYTFGSGTRLTVV.

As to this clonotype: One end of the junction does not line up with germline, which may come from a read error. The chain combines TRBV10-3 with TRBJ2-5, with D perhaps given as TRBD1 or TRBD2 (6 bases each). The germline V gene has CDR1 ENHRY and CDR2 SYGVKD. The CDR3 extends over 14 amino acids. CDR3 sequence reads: CAIEGGRDHETQYF. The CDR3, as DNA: TGTGCCATCGAGGGGGGCAGGGACCACGAGACCCAGTACTTC.

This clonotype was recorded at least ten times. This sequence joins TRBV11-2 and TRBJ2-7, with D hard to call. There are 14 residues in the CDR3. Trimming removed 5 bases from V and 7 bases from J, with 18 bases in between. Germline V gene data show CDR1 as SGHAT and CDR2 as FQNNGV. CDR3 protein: CASSGTWVVGEQYF. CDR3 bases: TGTGCCAGCAGCGGAACCTGGGTTGTAGGGGAGCAGTACTTC.

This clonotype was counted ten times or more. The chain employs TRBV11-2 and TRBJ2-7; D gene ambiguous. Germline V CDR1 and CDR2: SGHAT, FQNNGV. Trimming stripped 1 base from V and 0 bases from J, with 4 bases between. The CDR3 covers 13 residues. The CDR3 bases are TGTGCCAGCAGCTTAGTACACTCCTACGAGCAGTACGTC. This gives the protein CASSLVHSYEQYV.